This TCR beta chain was retrieved from a study of T cell responses to AZD1222 COVID-19 vaccine. Clones were sequenced by immunoSEQ multiplex PCR, and TCRdb holds only the in-frame ones, with some missing. Of approximately 190,000 clones in the sample, approximately 91% were seen once. Study outcomes and limitations: The peak T cell response came first, and repertoires were sampled only after it.

Details on this clone: The target antigen is unknown.

V trimming: 3 bases; J trimming: 1 base; junction bases outside the gene matches: 3. The CDR3 totals 14 residues. Germline V gene sequence: CDR1 SGHTS, CDR2 YDEGEE. The TCR was taken from an adult in good health. The chain uses TRBV5-8 and TRBJ2-7, with 8 bases fitting TRBD1. Sequencing was performed on peripheral blood, taken on day 0 of AZD1222 vaccination. Here the CDR3 reads CASSWRTGSYEQYF. The CDR3 coding sequence is TGTGCCAGCAGCTGGAGGACAGGGTCCTACGAGCAGTACTTC. Drawing the rest from reference TRBV5-8 and TRBJ2-7, the complete variable domain is EAGVTQSPTHLIKTRGQQATLRCSPISGHTSVYWYQQALGLGLQFLLWYDEGEERNRGNFPPRFSGRQFPNYSSELNVNALELEDSALYLCASSWRTGSYEQYFGPGTRLTVT.